This T cell receptor beta chain emerged from a study of T cells after yellow fever vaccination. This clonotype appeared a few times. The CDR3 is made up of 14 amino acids. Germline V lookup: CDR1 MNHNS, CDR2 SASEGT. Trimming cost V 5 bases and J 3 bases; bases outside gene matches: 5. TCRdb independently ran MiXCR on the 5' RACE reads; one entry per CDR3 protein. Among about 580,000 distinct CDR3 sequences, roughly 17% were seen once, and the ten largest hold around 16%. The TCR comes from a man between 18 and 35 years old who received the YFV17D yellow fever vaccine. The material sequenced was PBMCs, taken less than 6 days after the first yellow fever vaccination. The J gene is TRBJ2-7, the V gene TRBV6-1; 9 bases agree with TRBD1. The CDR3, as DNA: TGTGCCAGCAGTCCGGGACAGGGAATCTACGAGCAGTACTTC. This sequence encodes CASSPGQGIYEQYF.